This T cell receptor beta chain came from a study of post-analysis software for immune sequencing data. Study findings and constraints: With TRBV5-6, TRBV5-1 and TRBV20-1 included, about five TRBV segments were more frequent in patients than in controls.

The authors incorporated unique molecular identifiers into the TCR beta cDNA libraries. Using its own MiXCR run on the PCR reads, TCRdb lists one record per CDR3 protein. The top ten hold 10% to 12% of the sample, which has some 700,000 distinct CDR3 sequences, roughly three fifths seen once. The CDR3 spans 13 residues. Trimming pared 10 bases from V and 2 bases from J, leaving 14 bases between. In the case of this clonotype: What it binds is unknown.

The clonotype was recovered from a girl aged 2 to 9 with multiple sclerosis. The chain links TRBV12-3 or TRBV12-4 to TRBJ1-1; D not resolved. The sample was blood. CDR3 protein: CATSGGVNTEAFF. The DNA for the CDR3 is TGTGCCACCTCTGGCGGAGTCAACACTGAAGCTTTCTTT.